These T cell receptor beta chains were read from a single sample in a study of radiation and T cells in renal cell carcinoma. Clones were sequenced by immunoSEQ multiplex PCR, and TCRdb holds only the in-frame ones, with some missing. The sample carries some 150,000 clones, approximately 82% recorded once. The sequenced sample was blood, obtained from a patient whose treatment included radiotherapy and nephrectomy. These receptors were collected from a woman aged 45-60 years with renal cell carcinoma. CDR3s include the opening cysteine and the closing phenylalanine or tryptophan.

>TRBJ2-5|TRBV5-6|14
CASQSGSLTGAQYF
>TRBJ2-7|TRBV5-6|14
CASSLRGIAYEQYF
>TRBJ1-2|TRBV11-2|13
CASSFTENYGYTF
>TRBJ1-1|TRBV12-5|14
CASGLIGGGTEAFF
>TRBJ2-5|TRBV5-4|17
CASSLSVVAGSGETQYF
>TRBJ1-2|TRBV4-3|15
CASSEGQGVNYGYTF
>TRBJ1-1|TRBV5-1|13
CASSVDVNTEAFF
>TRBJ1-2|TRBV9|16
CASSAPRVGMWGGYTF
>TRBJ2-7|TRBV9|14
CASSVGPTNYEQYF
>TRBJ1-5|TRBV27|14
CASSSGWGNQPQHF
>TRBJ2-4|TRBV7-9|19
CASSLGRGTANLPKNIQYF
>TRBJ1-4|TRBV6-5|14
CASGWSPEGEKLFF
>TRBJ1-1|TRBV6-5|14
CASSYLGGGTEAFF
>TRBJ1-1|TRBV28|16
CASSSPGEAMNTEAFF
>TRBJ2-7|TRBV28|15
CASSLIRTGGYEQYF
>TRBJ1-1|TRBV7-9|11
CASSRPTEAFF
>TRBJ1-4|TRBV5-6|16
CASSSGPSVLNEKLFF
>TRBJ2-3|TRBV7-3|13
CASSFGLADTQYF
>TRBJ1-5|TRBV7-9|12
CASSSALGTRYF
>TRBJ1-4|TRBV19|15
CASSPRQVSNEKLFF
>TRBJ1-4|TRBV27|11
CASSHNEKLFF
>TRBJ1-6|TRBV5-4|15
CASSLDRTNNSPLHF
>TRBJ2-5|TRBV7-6|16
CASTPANRVMGETQYF
>TRBJ2-7|TRBV7-2|14
CASRPGQTSGEQYF
>TRBJ1-1|TRBV28|14
CASRGQSENTEAFF
>TRBJ1-2|TRBV7-9|14
CAGRRQGRNYGYTF
>TRBJ2-1|TRBV5-1|15
CASSLTGEDYNEQFF
>TRBJ1-5|TRBV2|15
CASSEQMGNNQPQHF
>TRBJ2-7|TRBV6-5|15
CASRPGGAEVREQYF
>TRBJ2-7|TRBV30|11
CAWGGAYEQYF
>TRBJ1-4|TRBV25-1|13
CASSFWGDEKLFF
>TRBJ2-7|TRBV30|16
CAWSGEASGGPGEQYF
>TRBJ2-7|TRBV27|15
CASSLNTGQGARQYF
>TRBJ2-3|TRBV7-2|15
CASSPSRWGTDTQYF
>TRBJ2-7|TRBV4-3|15
CASSQDRAVYYEQYF
>TRBJ2-3|TRBV6-5|12
CASSHKADTQYF
>TRBJ2-1|TRBV6-5|13
CASRHSLDNEQFF
>TRBJ2-1|TRBV5-1|15
CASSLAAAIYNEQFF
>TRBJ1-1|TRBV6-5|13
CATWMGGITEAFF
>TRBJ1-2|TRBV4-1|18
CASSQASRGTPFNYGYTF
>TRBJ1-1|TRBV30|11
CAWKGGVEAFF